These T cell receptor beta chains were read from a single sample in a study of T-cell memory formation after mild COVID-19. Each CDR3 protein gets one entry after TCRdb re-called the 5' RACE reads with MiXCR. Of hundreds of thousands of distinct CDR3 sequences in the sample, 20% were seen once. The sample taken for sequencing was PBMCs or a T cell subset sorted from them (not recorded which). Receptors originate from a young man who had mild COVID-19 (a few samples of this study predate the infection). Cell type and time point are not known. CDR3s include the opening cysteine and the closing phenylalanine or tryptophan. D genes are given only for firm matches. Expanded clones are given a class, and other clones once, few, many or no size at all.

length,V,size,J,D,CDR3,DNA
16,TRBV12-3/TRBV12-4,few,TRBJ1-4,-,CASSLGTSSTNEKLFF,TGTGCCAGCAGTTTAGGGACGAGCTCAACTAATGAAAAACTGTTTTTT
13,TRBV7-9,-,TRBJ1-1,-,CASSPLSLSEAFF,TGTGCCAGCAGCCCACTCTCCCTGAGTGAAGCTTTCTTT
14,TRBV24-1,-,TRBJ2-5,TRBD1,CAVGDRTGQETQYF,TGTGCCGTCGGTGACCGGACAGGGCAAGAGACCCAGTACTTC
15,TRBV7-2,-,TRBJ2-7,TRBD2,CASSSGGRPPYEQYF,TGTGCCAGCAGTTCGGGGGGGCGCCCGCCCTACGAGCAGTACTTC
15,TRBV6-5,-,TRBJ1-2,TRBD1,CASSYSGTGLYGYTF,TGTGCCAGCAGTTACTCGGGGACAGGGTTATACGGCTACACCTTC
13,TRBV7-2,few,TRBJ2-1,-,CASSATGSGEQFF,TGTGCCAGCAGCGCCACAGGCTCCGGCGAGCAGTTCTTC
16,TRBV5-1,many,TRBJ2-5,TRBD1,CASSPAAQGQQETQYF,TGCGCCAGCAGCCCCGCCGCCCAGGGACAGCAAGAGACCCAGTACTTC
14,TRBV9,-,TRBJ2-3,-,CASSAGTPTDTQYF,TGTGCCAGCAGCGCCGGGACTCCCACAGATACGCAGTATTTT
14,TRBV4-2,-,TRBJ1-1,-,CASSQEKDGTEAFF,TGTGCCAGCAGCCAAGAGAAGGATGGGACTGAAGCTTTCTTT
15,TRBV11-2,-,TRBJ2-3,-,CASSPNPVRRDTQYF,TGTGCCAGCAGTCCGAACCCTGTCCGACGGGATACGCAGTATTTT
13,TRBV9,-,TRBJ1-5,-,CASSVGSTQPQHF,TGTGCCAGCAGCGTAGGATCGACTCAGCCCCAGCATTTT
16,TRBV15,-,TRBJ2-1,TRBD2,CATSRDLAGPAREQFF,TGTGCCACCAGCAGAGATCTAGCGGGGCCCGCAAGGGAGCAGTTCTTC
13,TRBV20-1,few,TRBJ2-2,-,CSAKTSYTGELFF,TGCAGTGCTAAGACTAGTTACACCGGGGAGCTGTTTTTT
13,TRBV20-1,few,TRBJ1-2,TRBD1,CSASTGDRYGYTF,TGCAGTGCTTCAACAGGGGATCGGTATGGCTACACCTTC
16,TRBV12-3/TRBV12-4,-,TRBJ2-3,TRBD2,CASTLGARGVSDTQYF,TGTGCCAGCACCCTGGGGGCGCGGGGGGTATCAGATACGCAGTATTTT
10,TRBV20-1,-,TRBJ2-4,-,CSARDFEPRF,TGCAGTGCTAGAGATTTCGAGCCCCGGTTC
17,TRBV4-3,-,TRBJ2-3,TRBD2,CASSHDGLAGFTDTQYF,TGCGCCAGCAGCCATGATGGACTAGCGGGGTTCACAGATACGCAGTATTTT
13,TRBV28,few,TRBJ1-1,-,CASSFGTNTEAFF,TGTGCCAGCAGTTTCGGGACCAACACTGAAGCTTTCTTT
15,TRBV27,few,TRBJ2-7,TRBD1,CASSQTGMRSYEQYF,TGTGCCAGCAGTCAGACAGGGATGAGGTCCTACGAGCAGTACTTC
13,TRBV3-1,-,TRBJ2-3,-,CASRTRGADTQYF,TGTGCCAGCAGGACCAGGGGCGCAGATACGCAGTATTTT
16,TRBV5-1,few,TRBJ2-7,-,CASSLVGAVTSYEQYF,TGCGCCAGCAGCTTGGTAGGGGCCGTGACCTCCTACGAGCAGTACTTC
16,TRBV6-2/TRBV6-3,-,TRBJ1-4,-,CASSRKGPPDNEKLFF,TGTGCCAGCAGCAGAAAGGGACCACCGGACAATGAAAAACTGTTTTTT
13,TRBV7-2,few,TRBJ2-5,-,CASSRGAGETQYF,TGTGCCAGCAGCCGGGGGGCCGGTGAGACCCAGTACTTC
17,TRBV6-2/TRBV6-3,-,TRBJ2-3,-,CASSWREHRGRTDTQYF,TGTGCCAGCAGTTGGAGGGAACACAGGGGTCGCACAGATACGCAGTATTTT
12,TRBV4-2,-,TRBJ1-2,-,CASSQADYGYTF,TGTGCCAGCAGCCAAGCGGACTATGGCTACACCTTC
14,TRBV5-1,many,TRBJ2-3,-,CASSSDTAVGTQYF,TGCGCCAGCAGCTCAGACACCGCGGTGGGTACGCAGTATTTT
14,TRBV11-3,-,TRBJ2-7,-,CASSLGAAAYGQYF,TGTGCCAGCAGCTTAGGGGCCGCGGCCTACGGGCAGTACTTC
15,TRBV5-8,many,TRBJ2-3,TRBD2,CASSPGLAGVDTQYF,TGTGCCAGCAGCCCGGGACTAGCGGGGGTGGATACGCAGTATTTT
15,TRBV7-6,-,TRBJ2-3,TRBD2,CASSPLAGGRDTQYF,TGTGCCAGCAGCCCACTAGCGGGGGGCCGAGATACGCAGTATTTT
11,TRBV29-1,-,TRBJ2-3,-,CSVVPTGKQYF,TGCAGCGTCGTACCTACAGGGAAGCAGTATTTT
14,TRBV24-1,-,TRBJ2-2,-,CATSDFGDTGELFF,TGTGCCACCAGTGATTTTGGGGACACCGGGGAGCTGTTTTTT
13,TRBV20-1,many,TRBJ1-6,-,CSAREVAGSPLHF,TGCAGTGCTAGAGAGGTGGCGGGTTCACCCCTCCACTTT